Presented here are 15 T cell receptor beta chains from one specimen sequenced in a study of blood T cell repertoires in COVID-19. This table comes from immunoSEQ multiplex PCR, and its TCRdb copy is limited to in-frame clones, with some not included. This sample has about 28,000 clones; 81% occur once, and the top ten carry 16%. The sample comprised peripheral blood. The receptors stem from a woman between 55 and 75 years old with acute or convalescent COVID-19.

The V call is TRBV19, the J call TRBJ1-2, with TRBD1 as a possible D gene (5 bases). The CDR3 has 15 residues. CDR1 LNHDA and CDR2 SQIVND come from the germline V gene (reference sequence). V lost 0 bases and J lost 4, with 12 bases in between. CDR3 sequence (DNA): TGTGCCAGTAGTATAGATTCGGAGGGGTTCTATGGCTACACCTTC. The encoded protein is CASSIDSEGFYGYTF.

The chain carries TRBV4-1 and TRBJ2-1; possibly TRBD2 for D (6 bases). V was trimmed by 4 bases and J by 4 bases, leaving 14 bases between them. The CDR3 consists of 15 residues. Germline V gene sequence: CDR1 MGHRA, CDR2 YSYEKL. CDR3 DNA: TGCGCCAGCAGCCCCCCCGCTAGCGAGTACAATGAGCAGTTCTTC. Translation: CASSPPASEYNEQFF.

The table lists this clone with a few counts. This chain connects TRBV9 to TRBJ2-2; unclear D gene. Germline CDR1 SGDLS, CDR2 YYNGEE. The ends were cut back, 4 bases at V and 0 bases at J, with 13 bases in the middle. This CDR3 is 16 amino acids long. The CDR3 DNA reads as TGTGCCAGCAGCCCCAGTAGACTTACGAACACCGGGGAGCTGTTTTTT. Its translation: CASSPSRLTNTGELFF.

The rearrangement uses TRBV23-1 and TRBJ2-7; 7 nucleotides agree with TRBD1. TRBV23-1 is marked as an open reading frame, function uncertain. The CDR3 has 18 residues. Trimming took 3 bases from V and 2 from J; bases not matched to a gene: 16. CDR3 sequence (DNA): TGCGCCAGCAGTCACAGTAGGGGGCTCTCTTTCTTCCCCTACGAGCAGTACTTC. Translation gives CASSHSRGLSFFPYEQYF.

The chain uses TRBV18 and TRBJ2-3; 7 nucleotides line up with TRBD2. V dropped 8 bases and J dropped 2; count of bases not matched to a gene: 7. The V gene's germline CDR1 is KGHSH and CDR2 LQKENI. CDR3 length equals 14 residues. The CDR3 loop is CASGESGATDTQYF. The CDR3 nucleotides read TGTGCCAGCGGGGAGAGCGGGGCCACAGATACGCAGTATTTT. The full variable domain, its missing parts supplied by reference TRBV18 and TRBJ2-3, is NAGVMQNPRHLVRRRGQEARLRCSPMKGHSHVYWYRQLPEEGLKFMVYLQKENIIDESGMPKERFSAEFPKEGPSILRIQQVVRGDSAAYFCASGESGATDTQYFGPGTRLTVL.

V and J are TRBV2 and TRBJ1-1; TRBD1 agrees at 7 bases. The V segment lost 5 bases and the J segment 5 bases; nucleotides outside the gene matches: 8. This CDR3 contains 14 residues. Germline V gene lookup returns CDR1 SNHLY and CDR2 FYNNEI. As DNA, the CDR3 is TGTGCCAGCAGTAGGCAGACAGGGCGGACTGAAGCTTTCTTT. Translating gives CASSRQTGRTEAFF.

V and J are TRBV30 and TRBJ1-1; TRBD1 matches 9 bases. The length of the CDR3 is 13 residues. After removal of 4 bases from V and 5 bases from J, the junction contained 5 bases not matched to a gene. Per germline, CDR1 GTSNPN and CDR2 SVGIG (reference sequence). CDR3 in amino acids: CAWNPGQGTEAFF. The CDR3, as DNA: TGTGCCTGGAACCCGGGACAGGGAACTGAAGCTTTCTTT.

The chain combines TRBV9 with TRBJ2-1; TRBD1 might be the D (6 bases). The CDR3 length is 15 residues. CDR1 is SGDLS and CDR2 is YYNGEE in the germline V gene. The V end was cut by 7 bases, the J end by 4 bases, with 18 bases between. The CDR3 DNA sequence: TGTGCCAGCTCATGGGGAGAGGGGGTTTACAATGAGCAGTTCTTC. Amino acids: CASSWGEGVYNEQFF.

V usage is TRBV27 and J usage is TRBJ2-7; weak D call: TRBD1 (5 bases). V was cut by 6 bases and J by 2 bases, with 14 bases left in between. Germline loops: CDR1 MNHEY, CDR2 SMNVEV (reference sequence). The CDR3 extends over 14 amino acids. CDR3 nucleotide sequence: TGTGCCAGCAGGCCGCCAGGGTTGGCCTACGAGCAGTACTTC. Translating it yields CASRPPGLAYEQYF.

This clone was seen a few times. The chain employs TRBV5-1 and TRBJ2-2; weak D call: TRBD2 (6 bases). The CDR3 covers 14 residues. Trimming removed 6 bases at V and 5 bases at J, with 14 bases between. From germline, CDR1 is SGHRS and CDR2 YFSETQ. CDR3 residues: CASKEGRETGELFF. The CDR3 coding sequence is TGCGCCAGCAAGGAGGGCAGGGAGACCGGGGAGCTGTTTTTT. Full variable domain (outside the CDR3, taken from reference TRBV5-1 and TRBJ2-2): KAGVTQTPRYLIKTRGQQVTLSCSPISGHRSVSWYQQTPGQGLQFLFEYFSETQRNKGNFPGRFSGRQFSNSRSEMNVSTLELGDSALYLCASKEGRETGELFFGEGSRLTVL.

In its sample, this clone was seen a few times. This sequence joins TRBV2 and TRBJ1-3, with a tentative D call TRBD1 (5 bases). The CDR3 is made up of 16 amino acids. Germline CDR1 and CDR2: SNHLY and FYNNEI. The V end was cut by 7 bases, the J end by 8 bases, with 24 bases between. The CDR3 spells CASTNTDSFPRDTIYF. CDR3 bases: TGTGCCAGCACCAATACCGACAGTTTCCCTCGGGACACCATATATTTT.

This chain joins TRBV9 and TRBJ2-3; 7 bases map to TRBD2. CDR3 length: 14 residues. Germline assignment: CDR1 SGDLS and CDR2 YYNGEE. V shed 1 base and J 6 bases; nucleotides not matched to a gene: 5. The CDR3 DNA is TGTGCCAGCAGCGTACAACTAGCGAAGGATACGCAGTATTTT. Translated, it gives CASSVQLAKDTQYF.

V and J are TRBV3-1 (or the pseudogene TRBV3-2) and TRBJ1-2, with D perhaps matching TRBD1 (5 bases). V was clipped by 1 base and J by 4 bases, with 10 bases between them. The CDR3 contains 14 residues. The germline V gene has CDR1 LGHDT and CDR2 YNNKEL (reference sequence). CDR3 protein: CASSQGIGGYGYTF. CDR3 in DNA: TGTGCCAGCAGCCAAGGAATCGGGGGCTATGGCTACACCTTC.

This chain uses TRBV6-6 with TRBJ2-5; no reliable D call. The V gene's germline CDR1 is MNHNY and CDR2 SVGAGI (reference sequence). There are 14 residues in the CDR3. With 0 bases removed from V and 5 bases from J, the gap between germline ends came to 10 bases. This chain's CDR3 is CASSYSAEPETQYF. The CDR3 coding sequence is TGTGCCAGCAGTTACTCCGCGGAGCCGGAGACCCAGTACTTC.

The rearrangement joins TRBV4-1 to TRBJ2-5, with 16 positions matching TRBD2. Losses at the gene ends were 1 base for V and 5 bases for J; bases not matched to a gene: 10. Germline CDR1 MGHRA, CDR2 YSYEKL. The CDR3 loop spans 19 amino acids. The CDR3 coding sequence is TGCGCCAGCAGCCAAGTCGGGACTAGCGGGGGGGCTACGTATGAGACCCAGTACTTC. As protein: CASSQVGTSGGATYETQYF.